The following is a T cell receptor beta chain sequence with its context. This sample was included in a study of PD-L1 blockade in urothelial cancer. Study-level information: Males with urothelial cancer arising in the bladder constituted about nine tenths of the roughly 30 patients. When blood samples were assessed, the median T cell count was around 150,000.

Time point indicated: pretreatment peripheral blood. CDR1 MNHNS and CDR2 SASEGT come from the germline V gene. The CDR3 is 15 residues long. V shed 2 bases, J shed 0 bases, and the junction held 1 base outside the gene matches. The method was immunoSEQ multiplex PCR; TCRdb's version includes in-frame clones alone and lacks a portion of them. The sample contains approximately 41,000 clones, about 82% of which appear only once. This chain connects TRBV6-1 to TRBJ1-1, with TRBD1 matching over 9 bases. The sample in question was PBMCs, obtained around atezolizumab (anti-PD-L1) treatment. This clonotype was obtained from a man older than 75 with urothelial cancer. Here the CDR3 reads CASSERDRVNTEAFF. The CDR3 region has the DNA TGTGCCAGCAGTGAACGGGACAGGGTGAACACTGAAGCTTTCTTT.